This TCR beta chain emerged from a study of cytomegalovirus exposure and HLA in healthy donors. Amplification used 60 Vbeta primers and 13 Jbeta primers. Clones were sequenced by immunoSEQ multiplex PCR, and TCRdb holds only the in-frame ones, with some missing. The table lists some 98,000 clones, around 80% of them singletons. Overall study findings and caveats: A missense DCLRE1C variant was associated with V- and J-gene trimming of TCR beta chains in a later analysis, and an independent cohort replicated the association.

With V trimmed by 4 bases and J by 4 bases, 14 bases remained unmatched. Germline CDR1 SGHRS, CDR2 YFSETQ. The CDR3 runs 17 residues. This clone has just a few counts. Its antigen is as yet unknown. The same CDR3 also results from other DNA sequences found in this sample. This chain joins TRBV5-1 and TRBJ1-3; 7 bases agree with TRBD1. This sequence originates from a man between 35 and 55 years old in good health and CMV-seronegative. The specimen was PBMCs. In nucleotides, the CDR3 is TGCGCCAGCAGCCTCGGAGGAGGGGGCGCTTCCGGAAACACCATATATTTT. The encoded protein is CASSLGGGGASGNTIYF.